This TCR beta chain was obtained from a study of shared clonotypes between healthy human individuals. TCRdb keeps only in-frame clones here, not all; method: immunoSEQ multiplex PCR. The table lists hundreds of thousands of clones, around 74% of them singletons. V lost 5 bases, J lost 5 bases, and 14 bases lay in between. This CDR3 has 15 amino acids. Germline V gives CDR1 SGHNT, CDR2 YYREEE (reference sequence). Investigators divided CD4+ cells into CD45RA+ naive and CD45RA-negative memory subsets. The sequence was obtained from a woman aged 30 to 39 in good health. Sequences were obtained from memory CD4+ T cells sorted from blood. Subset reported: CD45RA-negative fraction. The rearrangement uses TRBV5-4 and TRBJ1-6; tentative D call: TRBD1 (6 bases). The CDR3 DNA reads TGTGCCAGCAGACTCGGGACACAGGATAATTCACCCCTCCACTTT. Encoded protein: CASRLGTQDNSPLHF.